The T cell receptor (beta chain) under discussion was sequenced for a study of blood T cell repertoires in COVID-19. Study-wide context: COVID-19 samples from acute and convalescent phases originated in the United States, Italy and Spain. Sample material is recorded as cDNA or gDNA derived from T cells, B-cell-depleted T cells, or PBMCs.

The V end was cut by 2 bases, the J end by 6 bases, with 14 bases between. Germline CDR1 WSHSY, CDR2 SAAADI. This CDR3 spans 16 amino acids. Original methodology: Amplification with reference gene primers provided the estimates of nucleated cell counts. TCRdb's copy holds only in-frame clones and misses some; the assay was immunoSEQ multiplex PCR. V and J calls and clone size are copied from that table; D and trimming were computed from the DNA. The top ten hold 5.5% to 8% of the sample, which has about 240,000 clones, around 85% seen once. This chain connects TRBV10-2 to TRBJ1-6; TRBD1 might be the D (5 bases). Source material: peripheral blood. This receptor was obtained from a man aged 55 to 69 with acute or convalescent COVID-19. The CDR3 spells CASSEAGRLTNSPLHF. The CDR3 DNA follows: TGCGCCAGCAGTGAGGCGGGACGGCTGACTAATTCACCCCTCCACTTT.